Sequencing of this T cell receptor beta chain was carried out in a study of cytomegalovirus exposure and HLA in healthy donors (dated by TCRdb to between 2016 and 2019). In terms of the full investigation: An earlier analysis of several hundred of the donors reported roughly 300 Gb of sequence data and 120 million or so unique TCR beta sequences from some 180 million T cells. An early release covering roughly 600 HLA-typed donors comprised about 290 gigabases of sequencing data and tens of millions of unique TCR sequences. Among the roughly 390 genotyped donors, more than 70% belonged to the genetic ancestry cluster associated with self-reported Caucasian donors. The study aimed to test whether cataloging public T cell receptors could reveal signatures of past pathogen exposure. Using immunosequencing, the study profiled T cell repertoires from 666 subjects and related those repertoires to cytomegalovirus serostatus. Besides the first cohort of roughly 660 subjects, a separate validation cohort made up of roughly 130 different subjects was used. To predict cytomegalovirus infection status, the study brought together high-throughput TCR immunosequencing, statistical association of individual TCRs with disease status, and machine learning. In a later analysis, previously published TCR beta repertoires from 550 to 700 donors were re-analyzed and high-resolution HLA genotyping was added so that TCR occurrence patterns could be studied. Rather than drawing on any new phenotypic data, the later analysis identified candidate immune exposures from TCR beta sequences and the way those sequences occurred across donors. An earlier analysis of 587 of the donors used high-throughput TCR beta sequencing to judge whether each TCR beta V gene segment behaved as functional or pseudogenic. Donor age, sex, ethnicity and CMV serostatus were compiled alongside the repertoire data. In a later genetic analysis, genome-wide SNP genotypes for about 65% of the 666 donors were used, and that subset was treated as a discovery cohort. All discovery cohort repertoires had been generated on a single sequencing platform. Both class I and class II loci were covered by HLA typing, at four-digit resolution. Typing coverage differed by locus: A, B, C, DRB1 and DQB1 were typed in roughly 629-630 donors, DQA1 in roughly 510, DPA1 in 606, and DPB1 in just under 480. Four to six DR-DQ haplotypes were handled as single units for association and clustering, since linkage in the cohort was strong. Among 398 genotyped donors of the cohort, an average of roughly 240,000 unique TCR beta nucleotide sequences were sequenced per donor, 15% to 20% of them non-productive. General findings and caveats noted by the study authors: In a later analysis, around 15,000 TCR beta sequences were associated with specific HLA alleles at a false discovery rate of 0.05. Most CMV-associated TCR beta chains appeared to be HLA-restricted in a later analysis, and the HLA associations seemed to be driven largely by CMV exposure. Most TCR sequences were observed very rarely across donors, whereas some public TCRs were present in many individuals. Because some donors lacked HLA typing at each locus, the association tests relied only on the typed subset. A cluster of highly shared sequence variants was judged likely to be a technical artifact of the sequencing pipeline. According to a later analysis, TCR association rates differed among HLA loci, with DRB1 alleles showing the most associated TCRs and HLA-C alleles showing the fewest. A further reported finding was that TCR beta sequences accurately predicted the HLA-A and HLA-B alleles for most subjects in the first cohort. Because counts were too low, roughly 18 rarely observed V segments, including chromosome 9 orphons, were left out of the earlier analysis of 500 to 750 of the donors. It was suggested by the authors that the approach could potentially be generalized to other disease states and immunological phenotypes. Linkage disequilibrium might explain the correlated functional status among segregating V segments, but an unknown experimental factor could not be ruled out. In vitro tests confirmed that a few of the cytomegalovirus-associated TCR beta chains recognize cytomegalovirus antigens. Cytomegalovirus status was reported to be diagnosed by the classifier with high specificity and sensitivity in both the original and validation cohorts. CMV serostatus was the only immune exposure information available for the cohort. V-gene and J-gene trimming of TCR beta chains was associated with a missense DCLRE1C variant in a later genetic analysis, and the association was replicated in an independent cohort. Some IMGT-functional V segments, including TRBV6-2 and TRBV6-3, could not be told apart with the 87-base-pair reads, so those segments were excluded. In a later analysis, HLA-associated TCR beta chains were found to be more clonally expanded and to have lower generation probabilities than equally common non-associated chains. A total of 150 to 200 TCR beta chains were listed by the study as associated with cytomegalovirus. According to a later analysis, parvovirus B19, influenza, CMV and Epstein-Barr virus appeared linked to several top co-occurrence clusters. The presence/absence analyses assumed that sequencing depth was roughly uniform across donors, and that assumption may not be true. Assigning TCR associations to individual alleles was difficult when HLA alleles, especially DR and DQ, strongly co-occurred. In a later genetic analysis, fewer N-insertions in productive TCRs were reported among donors in an Asian-associated ancestry cluster than the roughly 700-donor mean. Only TCR beta chains were sequenced in this cohort, and the absence of alpha or paired-chain data limited detectable features. In an earlier analysis of a few hundred of the donors, most TCR beta V segments were observed in productive rearrangements about 87% or about 30% of the time, broadly matching IMGT annotations.

The cohort consisted of 600 to 700 healthy bone marrow donors. Cohort members were all nominally healthy when sampled, although unrecorded immune exposures were likely present. The donor tested CMV seronegative, placing the donor among the 352 seronegative members of the cohort. A peripheral blood sample was collected from each donor, and TCR beta sequencing was performed on peripheral blood mononuclear cells. The Qiagen DNeasy Blood Extraction Kit was used to extract genomic DNA from the blood cell samples. Library creation used the immunoSEQ multiplex PCR assay. For the multiplex PCR, a mixture combining 60 forward primers for TCR Vbeta segments and 13 reverse primers for TCR Jbeta segments was used. A multiplex PCR assay on genomic DNA amplified the CDR3 region of rearranged TCR beta genes. The Illumina HiSeq System was used to sequence the amplified TCR beta libraries as 87-base-pair reads. The original methods were these. A later analysis tallied around 80 million unique TCR beta chains across the 660 or so repertoires, and around 10 million of those chains were shared by two or more donors. To remove PCR and sequencing errors, raw reads were error-corrected and collapsed into unique sequences using a nearest-neighbor algorithm that merged closely related sequences. To assign V, D and J gene segments, CDR3 sequences were aligned to IMGT reference sequences. For a sequence to be retained, at least a six-nucleotide match to both a V gene segment and a J gene segment was required. A rearrangement counted as productive if the CDR3 had no stop codons and remained in frame with V and J, and every other rearrangement counted as non-productive. CDR3 was defined by IMGT convention, running from the second conserved V-encoded cysteine to the conserved J-encoded phenylalanine. In an earlier analysis of just under 600 of the donors, sequences lacking an unambiguous match to a single V gene segment were excluded. In an earlier analysis of more than 500 of the donors, a V segment was called functional when productive rearrangements were above 56.7%, and segregating when the standard deviation between donors exceeded 5%. A statistical classification framework was developed to diagnose cytomegalovirus status using the catalog of TCR beta chain sequences. A later analysis assigned V and J genes by comparing TCR nucleotide sequences with IMGT/GENE-DB human TR gene sequences. A later analysis assigned CDR3 sequences and most-parsimonious VDJ recombination scenarios with the TCRdist pipeline. In a later analysis, each TCR beta chain was defined by its CDR3 amino acid sequence together with its V-gene family, and reads without a unique V-gene family were excluded. A later analysis removed 450 to 600 highly shared, low-generation-probability nucleotide sequences to deal with suspected cross-contamination and a sequencing artifact. In a later analysis, a clonal expansion index for each public chain was calculated from normalized within-repertoire ranks of inferred template counts. A later analysis computed generation probabilities with a VDJ recombination model fitted to out-of-frame rearrangements, and checked the results against IGoR. In a later analysis, TCR-TCR, TCR-HLA and TCR-CMV co-occurrence was scored with hypergeometric tests, and a repertoire-size bias correction was applied to TCR pairs. To estimate false discovery rates, a later analysis permuted the HLA or CMV assignments 20 times. In a later analysis, co-occurring TCRs were grouped with DBSCAN, and TCRdist sequence similarity was added when clustering was performed within HLA-allele-positive subsets. Co-occurrence clustering excluded repertoires with fewer than 30,000 or more than 120,000 public chains, plus five with anomalous nucleotide sharing. In its TCRdb copy, this immuneACCESS table keeps in-frame sequences only and misses some clones. Where compared with another copy, unresolved V genes explain less than half of these, and the others have no known cause. That table supplies the V and J calls and clone size; D and trimming were determined from the DNA. The sample table on file contains around 120,000 clones. About 0.59% of the sample goes to the ten largest clones.

A word on this clone: It lacks a known antigen.

V lost 4 bases and J lost 6 bases; the stretch between them is 13 bases long. From the cysteine up to the phenylalanine, the CDR3 has a length of 14 residues. Of all the DNA, just the CDR3 is kept, 42 bases in frame from base 1. CDR1 and CDR2 were assigned from the germline V gene as LGHNA and YSLEER. The sample comprised PBMCs. This receptor was identified in a man aged 45 to 65 in good health and CMV-seronegative. The V and J genes are TRBV4-3 and TRBJ2-1, and perhaps TRBD2 as D gene, on 5 matching bases. The bases read TGCGCCAGCAGCCCCCTAGGAGGCTTCAATGAGCAGTTCTTC. Its protein is CASSPLGGFNEQFF.